Listed below are T cell receptor beta chains from one sample, sequenced in a study of cytomegalovirus exposure and HLA in healthy donors. TCRdb keeps only in-frame clones here, not all; method: immunoSEQ multiplex PCR. The sample has about 37,000 clones, roughly four fifths seen once; the top ten hold approximately 8.5%. Sequenced sample: PBMCs. These receptors all stem from a woman in her thirties or forties in good health and CMV-seronegative. The CDR3 runs from the conserved cysteine through the conserved F or W. The order of the fields is J gene, V gene, CDR3 protein.

>TRBJ2-3|TRBV2
CASTLDSSFTDTQYF
>TRBJ1-5|TRBV5-6
CASSLRAGINQPQHF
>TRBJ1-6|TRBV6-1
CASSEQGGNSPLHF
>TRBJ2-5|TRBV5-6
CASSLVQQETQYF
>TRBJ1-5|TRBV7-2
CASSLTGEVVQPQHF
>TRBJ1-1|TRBV15
CATSRRTGVDTEAFF
>TRBJ1-4|TRBV5-4
CASSLRDRDEKLFF
>TRBJ1-1|TRBV4-1
CASSLRGWNTEAFF
>TRBJ2-2|TRBV7-3
CASSFLTSGGTGELFF
>TRBJ2-3|TRBV25-1
CASSDGDTQYF
>TRBJ1-5|TRBV10-3
CAISEDGNYQPQHF
>TRBJ1-1|TRBV14
CASSPKDREAPEAFF
>TRBJ1-6|TRBV29-1
CSALTGSNSPLHF
>TRBJ1-1|TRBV27
CASSPIPGQGNTEAFF
>TRBJ1-1|TRBV6-5
CASSADRTANTEAFF
>TRBJ2-3|TRBV18
CASSPPSSVDTQYF
>TRBJ1-1|TRBV18
CASSAGTGGGGNTEAFF
>TRBJ2-3|TRBV5-4
CASSLRTGGTDTQYF
>TRBJ2-5|TRBV9
CASSVVGGLGETQYF
>TRBJ1-2|TRBV16
CASSPQDSRSYGYTF
>TRBJ1-5|TRBV6-5
CASRQGFNQPQHF
>TRBJ2-2|TRBV7-2
CASSSFPGQGGELFF
>TRBJ2-1|TRBV2
CASSRLQSSYNEQFF
>TRBJ1-2|TRBV6-1
CASNPTRAGLYGYTF
>TRBJ1-2|TRBV5-4
CASSFPQQGDYGYTF
>TRBJ2-1|TRBV25-1
CASSAPGGSYNEQFF
>TRBJ1-3|TRBV10-3
CAIKEEGLSGNTIYF
>TRBJ1-6|TRBV28
CASSRTADNSPLHF
>TRBJ1-2|TRBV7-9
CASSFYRSSNYGYTF
>TRBJ1-1|TRBV5-1
CASSPVDGVRETEAFF
>TRBJ1-5|TRBV18
CASSRTGQGQPQHF
>TRBJ1-3|TRBV5-4
CASSSRQGAGDTIYF
>TRBJ2-1|TRBV7-3
CASSLLAAQSEQFF
>TRBJ2-3|TRBV5-1
CASSLPRTGVTDTQYF
>TRBJ2-2|TRBV7-2
CATSDRVLTGELFF
>TRBJ2-2|TRBV5-1
CASSQAGDYTGELFF
>TRBJ1-2|TRBV2
CASRGEVTF
>TRBJ1-4|TRBV4-1
CASSQPGTGAYEKLFF
>TRBJ1-2|TRBV5-4
CASSPPPGEYGYTF
>TRBJ2-2|TRBV9
CASSVPEQGGIGELFF
>TRBJ2-1|TRBV11-3
CASSRAYSGEQFF